These 20 T cell receptor beta chains were all obtained from the same sample, sequenced in a study of type 1 regulatory T cells. No antigen has been assigned to these receptors. Overall study results and limits: Type 1 regulatory T cells had a more restricted TCR repertoire than non-type 1 regulatory T cells.

TCRdb itself ran the reads through MiXCR, one entry per CDR3 protein. The data show about 71,000 distinct CDR3 sequences, with less than 25% seen just once and more than 7.5% held by the top ten. Sample: cultured type 1 regulatory T (Tr1) cells, either the whole culture or a sorted fraction (not recorded which). The receptors derive from a human donor in good health.

The chain links TRBV20-1 to TRBJ1-1; TRBD1 agrees at 8 bases. The ends lost 5 bases at V and 1 base at J; junction bases unmatched: 6. This CDR3 contains 14 residues. Germline CDR1 DFQATT, CDR2 SNEGSKA (reference sequence). Here the CDR3 DNA reads TGCAGTGCTGACCAGGACAGGGCGAACACTGAAGCTTTCTTT. It is translated as CSADQDRANTEAFF.

Of note for this clonotype: Just one base apart from a much larger clone, this may be a read error. This sequence joins TRBV4-3 and TRBJ2-5; D gene ambiguous. CDR1 is LGHNA and CDR2 is YSLEER in the germline V gene. This CDR3 spans 12 amino acids. DNA of the CDR3: TGCACCAGCAGCTTGGGCCAAGAGACCCAGTACTTC. It is translated as CTSSLGQETQYF.

This chain uses TRBV12-3 or TRBV12-4 with TRBJ2-1; maybe TRBD1 (6 bases). Trimming left V 7 bases short and J 0 bases short, with 16 bases between. This CDR3 region has 16 residues. The CDR3 region has the DNA TGTGCCAGCACCAAAGGACAGCCCAGCTCCTACAATGAGCAGTTCTTC. Translated, it gives CASTKGQPSSYNEQFF.

The chain has TRBV5-1 and TRBJ2-2, with D tentatively TRBD2 (6 bases). The germline CDR1 and CDR2 sequences are SGHRS and YFSETQ. This CDR3 spans 15 amino acids. The V end was cut by 0 bases, the J end by 5 bases, with 11 bases between. CDR3: CASSLAAGKTGELFF. CDR3 coding DNA: TGCGCCAGCAGCTTGGCTGCGGGGAAAACCGGGGAGCTGTTTTTT.

This clonotype was observed a few times. This chain connects TRBV5-1 to TRBJ2-1; 13 nucleotides match TRBD2. The CDR3 is 16 residues long. The V gene end was trimmed by 5 bases and the J gene end by 8 bases; junction bases not matched to a gene: 10. Germline CDR1 reads SGHRS; CDR2 reads YFSETQ. The CDR3 DNA follows: TGCGCCAGCAGGAGGACAGGGACTAGCGGGATCGATGAGCAGTTCTTC. Translated, it gives CASRRTGTSGIDEQFF.

The chain recombines TRBV30 with TRBJ2-5, with 9 positions matching TRBD2. Germline CDR1 reads GTSNPN; CDR2 reads SVGIG (reference sequence). J was trimmed by 5 bases and V by 3 bases; bases with no gene match: 10. CDR3 size: 15 residues. The CDR3 sequence is CAWSPGLASGETQYF. The CDR3 region has the DNA TGTGCCTGGAGCCCCGGACTAGCGAGTGGGGAGACCCAGTACTTC.

This clonotype has more than one count but fewer than ten. The chain links TRBV20-1 to TRBJ1-2; weak D call: TRBD1 (5 bases). The CDR3 runs to 12 residues. Germline-derived CDR1 and CDR2 are DFQATT and SNEGSKA (reference sequence). The V gene lost 3 bases and the J gene lost 8 bases, with 13 bases spanning the gap. CDR3 bases: TGCAGTGCTAGCAGCAGGGCGGGCGGCTACACCTTC. Protein sequence: CSASSRAGGYTF.

The table lists this clonotype with a few counts. The chain carries TRBV7-9 and TRBJ1-1; TRBD1 is a possible D gene (5 bases). In germline, CDR1 is SEHNR, CDR2 FQNEAQ (reference sequence). CDR3 length: 12 residues. With 8 bases removed from V and 6 bases from J, the gap between germline ends came to 13 bases. The CDR3 region has the DNA TGTGCCAGCGGGCCCCCGGGGGCTGAAGCTTTCTTT. This encodes CASGPPGAEAFF.

This rearrangement joins TRBV19 to TRBJ2-3, with 10 bases aligning to TRBD2. CDR3 size: 17 residues. From germline, CDR1 is LNHDA and CDR2 SQIVND (reference sequence). Losses at the gene ends were 3 bases for V and 3 bases for J; bases not matched to a gene: 9. CDR3 in DNA: TGTGCCAGTAGTATGTTGGCTAGCGGGAGATGGACAGATACGCAGTATTTT. Translated: CASSMLASGRWTDTQYF. Together with reference TRBV19 and TRBJ2-3, the CDR3 gives the full variable domain: DGGITQSPKYLFRKEGQNVTLSCEQNLNHDAMYWYRQDPGQGLRLIYYSQIVNDFQKGDIAEGYSVSREKKESFPLTVTSAQKNPTAFYLCASSMLASGRWTDTQYFGPGTRLTVL.

The chain carries TRBV7-6 and TRBJ2-3; 13 bases match TRBD2. CDR3 size: 17 residues. From germline, CDR1 is SGHVS and CDR2 FNYEAQ. J was trimmed by 2 bases and V by 3 bases; bases with no gene match: 5. In DNA form, the CDR3 reads TGTGCCAGCAGCTTGATGACTAGCGGGAGGTCCACAGATACGCAGTATTTT. Protein: CASSLMTSGRSTDTQYF.

V is TRBV20-1 and J is TRBJ1-3; perhaps TRBD1 as D (6 bases). This CDR3 has 13 amino acids. Germline V gene sequence: CDR1 DFQATT, CDR2 SNEGSKA (reference sequence). Trimming shortened V by 6 bases and J by 2 bases, and 11 bases separated the two germline ends. The DNA of the CDR3 is TGCAGTGCCCTCACAGGGACTGGAAACACCATATATTTT. This gives the protein CSALTGTGNTIYF.

CDR3 DNA: TGCAGTGCAGCGCGGGCTAGCACAGATACGCAGTATTTT. Translated: CSAARASTDTQYF. The rearrangement uses TRBV20-1 and TRBJ2-3; possible D gene TRBD2, 5 bases. The ends were cut back, 6 bases at V and 0 bases at J, with 10 bases in the middle. Germline CDR1 and CDR2: DFQATT and SNEGSKA (reference sequence). The CDR3 contains 13 residues.

The chain has TRBV29-1 and TRBJ2-2; D remains unclear. Trimming removed 2 bases from V and 1 base from J, with 2 bases in between. The CDR3 sequence is 12 residues long. CDR1 SQVTM and CDR2 ANQGSEA come from the germline V gene. CDR3 nucleotides: TGCAGCGTTGAATTGAACACCGGGGAGCTGTTTTTT. It codes for CSVELNTGELFF.

Only a few counts were recorded for this clonotype. This chain uses TRBV28 with TRBJ2-6; D not resolved. CDR3 length: 16 residues. Germline V gene sequence: CDR1 MDHEN, CDR2 SYDVKM. V was trimmed by 3 bases and J by 0 bases, leaving 9 bases between them. The CDR3 nucleotides are TGTGCCAGCAGTTTGGAGTATGGCTCTGGGGCCAACGTCCTGACTTTC. It encodes CASSLEYGSGANVLTF. Complete variable domain (other parts from reference TRBV28 and TRBJ2-6): DVKVTQSSRYLVKRTGEKVFLECVQDMDHENMFWYRQDPGLGLRLIYFSYDVKMKEKGDIPEGYSVSREKKERFSLILESASTNQTSMYLCASSLEYGSGANVLTFGAGSRLTVL.

The chain combines TRBV7-2 with TRBJ2-7; 10 bases align to TRBD2. V shed 6 bases, J shed 2 bases, and the junction held 4 bases outside the gene matches. The germline V gene encodes CDR1 SGHTA and CDR2 FQGNSA. The CDR3 loop spans 14 amino acids. The CDR3 DNA reads TGTGCCAGCAGTAAAAGCGGGAGGGCCTACGAGCAGTACTTC. Translating gives CASSKSGRAYEQYF.

Details on this clonotype: The junction departs from the called germline gene at one end, perhaps through a read error. The V gene is TRBV25-1, the J gene TRBJ2-5; no firm D call. Germline V gene lookup returns CDR1 MGHDK and CDR2 SYGVNS. The CDR3 consists of 13 residues. The CDR3 DNA reads TGCGCCAGCAGTGAGGCCGGCAGGGAGACCCAGTACTTC. It yields the protein CASSEAGRETQYF.

The rearrangement links TRBV20-1 to TRBJ2-2; D remains unclear. Trimming removed 5 bases at V and 8 bases at J, with 9 bases between. The CDR3 spans 11 residues. The germline V gene has CDR1 DFQATT and CDR2 SNEGSKA (reference sequence). The DNA for the CDR3 is TGCAGTGCTGGCTCCGTGGGGGAGCTGTTTTTT. Amino acids: CSAGSVGELFF.

This clonotype has a handful of counts. V is TRBV3-1 and J is TRBJ2-7, with TRBD1 matching over 7 bases. The CDR3 totals 13 residues. Trimming cost V 6 bases and J 2 bases; bases outside gene matches: 4. In germline, CDR1 is LGHDT, CDR2 YNNKEL (reference sequence). CDR3 residues: CASRRQGAYEQYF. The CDR3 DNA follows: TGTGCCAGCAGACGACAGGGTGCCTACGAGCAGTACTTC.

CDR3 loop: CASSVAEGLGEQFF. CDR3 sequence (DNA): TGTGCCAGCAGCGTAGCTGAAGGGCTCGGCGAGCAGTTCTTC. V usage is TRBV9 and J usage is TRBJ2-1; D gene unclear. The V gene lost 0 bases and the J gene lost 10 bases, with 14 bases spanning the gap. This CDR3 is built from 14 residues. The germline gives CDR1 SGDLS, CDR2 YYNGEE.

The chain employs TRBV24-1 and TRBJ2-7; no definite D call. CDR1 is KGHDR, CDR2 SFDVKD, per germline. CDR3 length: 11 amino acids. Trimming removed 6 bases from V and 4 bases from J, with 6 bases in between. The CDR3 loop reads CATSQEYEQYF. DNA for the CDR3: TGTGCCACCAGTCAAGAATACGAGCAGTACTTC.